This is a list of T cell receptor beta chains from one sample in a study of T cell repertoires in cytomegalovirus infection. One entry per CDR3 protein results from TCRdb running MiXCR on the reads. This table holds roughly 230,000 distinct CDR3 sequences, under 25% found once. The sequencing input was CD8+ T cells from PBMCs. The receptors derive from a human donor in good health (CMV status not recorded). Some clones in this sample may be carry-over from other donors' samples. Both conserved end residues are part of each CDR3. A D gene is named only where the DNA matches it firmly. Expanded clones get a size class; other rows say once, few or many, or leave the size out.

-,TRBV19,-,TRBJ1-1,CASSIILLNTEAFF,TGTGCCAGTAGTATCATCCTCCTGAACACTGAAGCTTTCTTT
-,TRBV6-5,-,TRBJ2-5,CASTRQYQETQYF,TGTGCCAGCACCAGACAGTATCAAGAGACCCAGTACTTC
TRBD1,TRBV7-8,few,TRBJ1-1,CASSFGQVSFAFF,TGTGCCAGCAGCTTCGGACAGGTGTCATTTGCTTTCTTT
TRBD2,TRBV7-8,many,TRBJ2-1,CASSDGLAGVAHNEQFF,TGTGCCAGCAGCGACGGACTAGCGGGGGTGGCCCACAATGAGCAGTTCTTC
-,TRBV20-1,-,TRBJ2-7,CSAPSSGPGGEQYF,TGCAGTGCCCCCTCCAGCGGGCCAGGGGGCGAGCAGTACTTC
-,TRBV11-2,many,TRBJ2-7,CASSLYEQYF,TGTGCCAGCAGCTTATACGAGCAGTACTTC
-,TRBV7-2,many,TRBJ2-5,CASSRGGGRQETQYF,TGTGCCAGCAGCCGCGGAGGGGGGCGTCAAGAGACCCAGTACTTC
-,TRBV20-1,few,TRBJ2-7,CSATRSRVTYEQYF,TGCAGTGCCACTCGAAGCAGGGTGACCTACGAGCAGTACTTC
TRBD1,TRBV10-3,few,TRBJ2-7,CAISEPGQGAYEQYF,TGTGCCATCAGTGAGCCTGGACAGGGGGCCTACGAGCAGTACTTC
TRBD2,TRBV7-9,-,TRBJ2-3,CASSPPRRGLKNADTQYF,TGTGCCAGCAGCCCCCCCCGTAGGGGACTAAAAAACGCAGATACGCAGTATTTT
TRBD1,TRBV7-6,many,TRBJ2-3,CASSLGTGSDTQYF,TGTGCCAGCAGCTTAGGGACAGGCAGCGATACGCAGTATTTT
-,TRBV12-3/TRBV12-4,-,TRBJ2-1,CASSPRLDEQFF,TGTGCCAGCAGTCCGAGGTTGGATGAGCAGTTCTTC
TRBD2,TRBV5-6,-,TRBJ2-3,CASSFGGAEYF,TGTGCCAGCAGCTTCGGGGGGGCGGAGTATTTT
-,TRBV6-5,many,TRBJ2-3,CASSYSDWKTDTQYF,TGTGCCAGCAGTTACTCGGACTGGAAAACAGATACGCAGTATTTT
-,TRBV6-5,many,TRBJ2-5,CASSYGPQETQYF,TGTGCCAGCAGTTACGGTCCCCAAGAGACCCAGTACTTC
-,TRBV7-8,many,TRBJ2-3,CASSLRGRGSTDTQYF,TGTGCCAGCAGCTTACGCGGGCGGGGATCCACAGATACGCAGTATTTT
-,TRBV29-1,-,TRBJ2-4,CSVEGPQIGKNIQYF,TGCAGCGTTGAAGGGCCCCAAATTGGCAAAAACATTCAGTACTTC
-,TRBV12-3/TRBV12-4,many,TRBJ2-2,CAAHLAREGGELFF,TGTGCCGCCCACCTAGCGAGAGAGGGCGGGGAGCTGTTTTTT
-,TRBV10-3,-,TRBJ2-4,CAIRDETLAKNIQYF,TGTGCCATCAGAGACGAAACACTAGCCAAAAACATTCAGTACTTC
-,TRBV5-1,-,TRBJ2-7,CASSLVVGSYYEQYF,TGCGCCAGCAGCTTGGTGGTAGGGTCTTACTACGAGCAGTACTTC
-,TRBV5-4,many,TRBJ1-1,CASSLKTEAFF,TGTGCCAGCAGCCTTAAAACTGAAGCTTTCTTT
-,TRBV14,-,TRBJ2-7,CASSQVGYEQYF,TGTGCCAGCAGCCAAGTGGGCTACGAGCAGTACTTC
-,TRBV28,once,TRBJ1-1,CASSLGVTETFF,TGTGCCAGCAGTTTAGGGGTGACTGAAACTTTCTTT
-,TRBV20-1,few,TRBJ1-2,CSAREAGDYGYTF,TGCAGTGCTAGAGAGGCAGGGGACTATGGCTACACCTTC
TRBD2,TRBV7-4,-,TRBJ2-5,CASSSWGGETQYF,TGTGCCAGCAGCTCCTGGGGGGGGGAGACCCAGTACTTC
TRBD2,TRBV7-4,-,TRBJ2-5,CASSAPSGIQETQYF,TGTGCCAGCAGCGCCCCGAGCGGGATCCAAGAGACCCAGTACTTC
TRBD2,TRBV18,many,TRBJ2-5,CASSPDGGDGETQYF,TGTGCCAGCTCACCAGACGGGGGGGACGGAGAGACCCAGTACTTC
-,TRBV28,-,TRBJ2-3,CASSTLGASTDTQYF,TGTGCCAGCAGTACGCTCGGGGCCTCCACAGATACGCAGTATTTT
-,TRBV7-9,few,TRBJ1-1,CASSLGILDTEAFF,TGTGCCAGCAGCTTAGGGATTTTGGACACTGAAGCTTTCTTT
TRBD1,TRBV7-2,many,TRBJ2-7,CASSRNRGSDYEQYF,TGTGCCAGCAGCCGTAACAGGGGATCTGACTACGAGCAGTACTTC
TRBD1,TRBV12-3/TRBV12-4,-,TRBJ2-1,CASSQGVSYNEQFF,TGTGCCAGCAGTCAGGGGGTTTCCTACAATGAGCAGTTCTTC
-,TRBV4-1,-,TRBJ2-7,CASSQVVGYEQYF,TGCGCCAGCAGCCAAGTTGTGGGGTACGAGCAGTACTTC
TRBD2,TRBV24-1,once,TRBJ2-2,CATSDFRGELAEAGELFF,TGTGCCACCAGTGATTTTAGGGGGGAACTAGCGGAAGCCGGGGAGCTGTTTTTT
TRBD2,TRBV13,-,TRBJ2-1,CASSLAGGNYNEQFF,TGTGCCAGCAGCTTGGCGGGGGGAAATTACAATGAGCAGTTCTTC
TRBD2,TRBV7-9,few,TRBJ2-1,CASSSPTSGGAKNEQFF,TGTGCCAGCAGCTCCCCAACTAGCGGGGGGGCAAAAAATGAGCAGTTCTTC
TRBD2,TRBV28,-,TRBJ2-3,CASSSGLAGLLGTQYF,TGTGCCAGCAGTTCGGGACTAGCGGGGCTTTTGGGTACGCAGTATTTT
-,TRBV6-5,few,TRBJ1-1,CASGGPEAFF,TGTGCCAGCGGGGGTCCTGAAGCTTTCTTT
-,TRBV28,few,TRBJ1-6,CASSFGIPYSPLHF,TGTGCCAGCAGTTTCGGGATCCCATATTCACCCCTCCACTTT
-,TRBV28,-,TRBJ2-4,CASSSGAAKNIQYF,TGTGCCAGCAGCTCAGGGGCGGCCAAAAACATTCAGTACTTC